This T cell receptor (beta chain) comes out of a study of blood T cell repertoires in COVID-19. In the original workflow: Reference gene primer amplification yielded estimated nucleated cell counts. Assay: immunoSEQ multiplex PCR; the TCRdb copy retains only in-frame clones and omits some. V and J calls and clone size come straight from that table; D and trimming were deduced from the DNA. The sample lists a few hundred thousand clones; approximately 90% were seen once. This CDR3 has 16 residues. From germline, CDR1 is MDHEN and CDR2 SYDVKM. Losses at the gene ends were 3 bases for V and 6 bases for J; bases not matched to a gene: 10.

This receptor was taken from a man aged 55 to 70 who had recovered from COVID-19. Input material: peripheral blood. The V call is TRBV28, the J call TRBJ1-4; TRBD1 matches at 7 bases. CDR3 sequence (DNA): TGTGCCAGCAGTTTTCCTCCGGGACAGAGAGATGAAAAACTGTTTTTT. Its translation: CASSFPPGQRDEKLFF.